The 22 T cell receptor beta chains listed next were all sequenced from one sample in a study of cytomegalovirus exposure and HLA in healthy donors. 60 Vbeta and 13 Jbeta primers were used in PCR. Sequenced by immunoSEQ multiplex PCR; TCRdb stores in-frame clones only, minus some. The sample consists of roughly 200,000 clones, about 80% of them appearing once. Sequenced material: PBMCs. The receptors here all came from a man aged 55 to 70 in good health and CMV-seronegative.

The chain is built from TRBV7-2 and TRBJ2-2; a possible D gene is TRBD1 (6 bases). Germline assignment: CDR1 SGHTA and CDR2 FQGNSA. The V gene lost 2 bases and the J gene lost 7 bases, with 11 bases spanning the gap. CDR3 length: 14 residues. CDR3 sequence (DNA): TGTGCCAGCAGCTTATGGTCAGGGGACGGGGAGCTGTTTTTT. Protein: CASSLWSGDGELFF.

V usage is TRBV19 and J usage is TRBJ1-4; the match to TRBD1 covers 7 bases. The CDR3 totals 15 residues. Germline trimming cut 3 bases from V and 3 bases from J; bases unmatched to any gene: 4. Germline V gene data show CDR1 as LNHDA and CDR2 as SQIVND (reference sequence). CDR3 amino acids: CASSIQGGPNEKLFF. The CDR3 bases are TGTGCCAGTAGTATTCAAGGGGGCCCTAATGAAAAACTGTTTTTT.

The rearrangement uses TRBV29-1 and TRBJ2-2; 7 bases are a match to TRBD2. CDR3 length equals 16 residues. Germline V lookup: CDR1 SQVTM, CDR2 ANQGSEA. V shed 3 bases, J shed 2 bases, and the junction held 9 bases outside the gene matches. CDR3 bases: TGCAGCGTTGAGGGCCCTAGCGGAGTAAACACCGGGGAGCTGTTTTTT. Translation gives CSVEGPSGVNTGELFF.

V gene TRBV20-1 combines with J gene TRBJ2-5; D call uncertain. CDR1 is DFQATT, CDR2 SNEGSKA, per germline (reference sequence). The CDR3 spans 11 residues. V shed 3 bases and J shed 4 bases, with 6 bases lying between them. For the CDR3, the DNA is TGCAGTGCTAGTAACGGAGAGACCCAGTACTTC. It is translated as CSASNGETQYF.

This clone has a handful of counts. The gene calls are TRBV30 and TRBJ2-7; D is perhaps TRBD2 (7 bases). CDR3 length: 14 amino acids. V gave up 3 bases and J gave up 6 bases, with 18 bases separating them. Germline assignment: CDR1 GTSNPN and CDR2 SVGIG (reference sequence). CDR3 loop: CAWRLWGGLSEQYF. CDR3 nucleotide sequence: TGTGCCTGGAGGCTTTGGGGGGGCCTTTCCGAGCAGTACTTC.

The CDR3 loop reads CAWSVLAGRGYNEQFF. The CDR3, as DNA: TGTGCCTGGAGTGTACTAGCGGGAAGGGGTTACAATGAGCAGTTCTTC. The rearrangement joins TRBV30 to TRBJ2-1, with 10 positions matching TRBD2. The CDR3 has 16 amino acids. Germline V gives CDR1 GTSNPN, CDR2 SVGIG (reference sequence). V shed 0 bases and J 4 bases; nucleotides not matched to a gene: 6.

V and J are TRBV5-1 and TRBJ2-3; the D gene is possibly TRBD1 (6 bases). The CDR3 runs 14 residues. Germline lookup yields CDR1 SGHRS and CDR2 YFSETQ. With 2 bases removed from V and 1 base from J, the gap between germline ends came to 8 bases. CDR3 in DNA: TGCGCCAGCAGCTTTGGACAGCGCACAGATACGCAGTATTTT. This encodes CASSFGQRTDTQYF.

The CDR3 DNA reads TGTGCCATCAGTGAGCTAGCGGGGGAGGCCTACGAGCAGTACTTC. Protein sequence: CAISELAGEAYEQYF. This rearrangement joins TRBV10-3 to TRBJ2-7, with 10 positions matching TRBD2. The germline CDR1 and CDR2 sequences are ENHRY and SYGVKD. CDR3 length: 15 residues. The junction had 3 bases not matched to a gene; V was cut back by 2 bases and J by 2 bases.

V gene TRBV11-3 combines with J gene TRBJ1-1, with 8 bases lining up with TRBD1. With 2 bases clipped from V and 0 bases from J, the junction kept 11 bases outside the gene matches. The germline V gene has CDR1 SGHNT and CDR2 YENEEA. This CDR3 is 18 amino acids long. The chain's CDR3 is CASSLRSGTGRLNTEAFF. The CDR3 DNA reads as TGTGCCAGCAGCTTACGTTCCGGGACAGGTCGTCTGAACACTGAAGCTTTCTTT.

The rearrangement joins TRBV7-2 to TRBJ2-3, with 8 bases aligning to TRBD2. CDR3 length: 16 amino acids. Germline V gives CDR1 SGHTA, CDR2 FQGNSA. The V gene end was trimmed by 1 base and the J gene end by 0 bases; junction bases not matched to a gene: 3. The CDR3 DNA reads as TGTGCCAGCAGCTTAGGGGCGGGGGGAAGCACAGATACGCAGTATTTT. It is translated as CASSLGAGGSTDTQYF.

The CDR3 reads CASSFYRDQPQHF. Written as DNA, the CDR3 is TGTGCCAGCAGCTTCTACAGGGATCAGCCCCAGCATTTT. The rearrangement links TRBV7-2 to TRBJ1-5; D is perhaps TRBD1 (6 bases). The CDR3 runs 13 residues. In germline, CDR1 is SGHTA, CDR2 FQGNSA. V lost 3 bases and J lost 5, with 8 bases in between. The full variable domain, rest sourced from reference TRBV7-2 and TRBJ1-5, is GAGVSQSPSNKVTEKGKDVELRCDPISGHTALYWYRQSLGQGLEFLIYFQGNSAPDKSGLPSDRFSAERTGGSVSTLTIQRTQQEDSAVYLCASSFYRDQPQHFGDGTRLSIL.

V and J are TRBV6-1 and TRBJ1-1, with 7 bases identical to TRBD1. The CDR3 has 15 amino acids. Germline assignment: CDR1 MNHNS and CDR2 SASEGT. The ends lost 2 bases at V and 5 bases at J; junction bases unmatched: 8. This CDR3 is CASSEHQGVGTEAFF. The DNA for the CDR3 is TGTGCCAGCAGTGAACATCAGGGGGTCGGAACTGAAGCTTTCTTT.

The CDR3 reads CSVEAFPGTGVGYTF. In DNA form, the CDR3 reads TGCAGCGTTGAAGCGTTCCCCGGGACAGGGGTTGGCTACACCTTC. V gene TRBV29-1 combines with J gene TRBJ1-2, with 10 bases that match TRBD1. The CDR3 has 15 amino acids. Germline CDR1 reads SQVTM; CDR2 reads ANQGSEA. The V gene end was trimmed by 1 base and the J gene end by 7 bases; junction bases not matched to a gene: 9.

This rearrangement joins TRBV2 to TRBJ2-7; D gene uncertain. Germline lookup yields CDR1 SNHLY and CDR2 FYNNEI. This CDR3 region has 13 residues. V lost 3 bases, J lost 0 bases, and 6 bases lay in between. CDR3 nucleotides: TGTGCCAGCAGTGATCGGTTCTCCTACGAGCAGTACTTC. Translated, it gives CASSDRFSYEQYF.

The V and J genes are TRBV7-2 and TRBJ1-2; the D gene is possibly TRBD1 (5 bases). CDR3 length equals 12 residues. Germline V gene sequence: CDR1 SGHTA, CDR2 FQGNSA. Trimming stripped 4 bases from V and 3 bases from J, with 6 bases between. The CDR3 DNA reads as TGTGCCAGCAGCTCACAGGACTATGGCTACACCTTC. It translates to CASSSQDYGYTF.

This clone was detected only once. This chain links TRBV7-2 with TRBJ1-5, with TRBD1 as a possible D gene (6 bases). The germline V gene has CDR1 SGHTA and CDR2 FQGNSA. This CDR3 has 13 amino acids. V shed 5 bases and J shed 6 bases, with 11 bases lying between them. CDR3 in amino acids: CASSPNRAQPQHF. The DNA of the CDR3 is TGTGCCAGCAGCCCTAACAGGGCTCAGCCCCAGCATTTT.

Sample share makes this clone medium-sized. The chain carries TRBV11-2 and TRBJ1-6; the D gene is possibly TRBD1 (5 bases). The germline V and J ends were trimmed by 5 bases and 17 bases, with 22 bases remaining between them. CDR3 size: 14 residues. In germline, CDR1 is SGHAT, CDR2 FQNNGV. Here the CDR3 reads CASSPGGGPPPFHF. DNA for the CDR3: TGTGCCAGCAGCCCGGGGGGGGGACCCCCTCCTTTCCACTTT.

This clone occurred a few times. The CDR3 region has the DNA TGTGCCACCAGCAGAGGCAGGGGCACTGGGGCCAACGTCCTGACTTTC. Encoded protein: CATSRGRGTGANVLTF. The V gene is TRBV15, the J gene TRBJ2-6, with D possibly matching TRBD1 (6 bases). Germline loops: CDR1 LNHNV, CDR2 YYDKDF (reference sequence). The CDR3 runs 16 residues. Trimming took off 1 base at V and 2 bases at J, with 9 bases between the two ends.

The CDR3 is CASSGRQGREAFF. The CDR3 DNA follows: TGTGCCAGCAGCGGACGACAGGGGCGTGAAGCTTTCTTT. The gene calls are TRBV7-9 and TRBJ1-1; 8 nucleotides align to TRBD1. The CDR3 totals 13 residues. Looked up from germline, CDR1 is SEHNR and CDR2 is FQNEAQ (reference sequence). V trimming: 5 bases; J trimming: 7 bases; junction bases outside the gene matches: 6.

This chain joins TRBV7-9 and TRBJ1-2; TRBD1 aligns across 7 bases. In germline, CDR1 is SEHNR, CDR2 FQNEAQ (reference sequence). J was trimmed by 3 bases and V by 4 bases; bases with no gene match: 17. This CDR3 has 18 residues. CDR3 DNA sequence: TGTGCCAGCAGCTCGCCCTCGAGCGATTCAGGGGGTCACTATGGCTACACCTTC. This gives the protein CASSSPSSDSGGHYGYTF. Looking up the rest from reference TRBV7-9 and TRBJ1-2 gives the full variable domain: DTGVSQNPRHKITKRGQNVTFRCDPISEHNRLYWYRQTLGQGPEFLTYFQNEAQLEKSRLLSDRFSAERPKGSFSTLEIQRTEQGDSAMYLCASSSPSSDSGGHYGYTFGSGTRLTVV.

The CDR3 protein is CASRNTGNQPQHF. Written as DNA, the CDR3 is TGTGCCAGCAGAAACACGGGGAATCAGCCCCAGCATTTT. The chain employs TRBV6-6 and TRBJ1-5; D unclear. The germline gives CDR1 MNHNY, CDR2 SVGAGI (reference sequence). This CDR3 region has 13 residues. Trimming stripped 6 bases from V and 4 bases from J, with 10 bases between.

The chain carries TRBV28 and TRBJ2-3; D perhaps matches TRBD2 (5 bases). From germline, CDR1 is MDHEN and CDR2 SYDVKM. This CDR3 has 17 residues. V was pared by 5 bases and J by 0 bases, with 18 bases between. CDR3 nucleotides: TGTGCCAGCAGTCCCCTTGAGCAGGAGGCTAGCACAGATACGCAGTATTTT. It encodes CASSPLEQEASTDTQYF.